Sequencing of this T cell receptor (beta chain) was carried out in a study of T cell changes during pregnancy in multiple sclerosis. This clone showed up just once. The CDR3 has 14 residues. V was shortened by 8 bases and J by 1 base, with 12 bases between the two germline ends. CDR1 is SEHNR, CDR2 FQNEAQ, per germline (reference sequence). Using immunoSEQ multiplex PCR, the repertoire was profiled, and TCRdb retains in-frame clones only, with some absent. Here the sample spans about 67,000 clones, approximately 90% being singletons. Sample: peripheral blood, taken in the first trimester of pregnancy. The V call is TRBV7-9, the J call TRBJ1-5, with D possibly being TRBD1 (5 bases). The TCR was taken from a female donor in good health, enrolled as a control in a pregnancy study. The CDR3 DNA follows: TGTGCCAGCTCTAATCAGGGAAGCAATCAGCCCCAGCATTTT. This translates into CASSNQGSNQPQHF.